In its sample, the clone carrying this TCR beta chain was seen once. The antigen remains undetermined. The record originates from a study of brain T cells in children with intractable seizures. Study outcomes and limitations: Viral specificity was inferred only from CDR3 similarity; HCMV serostatus was unknown.

The CDR3 is 14 residues long. CDR1 is SNHLY, CDR2 FYNNEI, per germline. At least one anti-epileptic drug was given before surgery. Here immunoSEQ multiplex PCR was the method, and the copy in TCRdb shows in-frame clones only, minus some. The sample includes fewer than 85,000 clones, 93% of them seen just once. The clonotype was recovered from a boy younger than two with tuberous sclerosis and intractable seizures. The material was peripheral blood, obtained at surgery. The genes are TRBV2 and TRBJ2-1; TRBD1 or TRBD2 may be the D gene (6 bases each). DNA of the CDR3: TGTGTATCCCGGAGGGGGGCCCTGAGCAATGAGCAGTTCTTC. This gives the protein CVSRRGALSNEQFF.